These 21 T cell receptor beta chains originate from one sample sequenced in a study of T cells in Graves' hyperthyroidism and ophthalmopathy. TCR beta CDR3 regions were amplified from RNA. TCR CDR3 regions were first amplified by RT-PCR with HTBI primers. TCRdb fed the multiplex PCR reads into MiXCR, producing one record per CDR3 protein. This table has about 350,000 distinct CDR3 sequences, 15% to 20% appearing once. Source material: blood. The receptors derive from a woman in her thirties or forties with Graves' ophthalmopathy.

This clonotype was counted many times. This likely comes from a read error, as the CDR3 has no conserved phenylalanine or tryptophan at its end. The CDR3 here is CASSYSRGTDTQYS. The DNA for the CDR3 is TGTGCCAGCAGTTACTCGAGGGGAACAGATACGCAGTATTCT. The chain carries TRBV6-5 and TRBJ2-3; D assignment may be TRBD1 or TRBD2 (5 bases each). The CDR3 contains 14 residues. The V gene lost 0 bases and the J gene lost 3 bases, with 7 bases spanning the gap. CDR1 is MNHEY, CDR2 SVGAGI, per germline.

V usage is TRBV12-3 or TRBV12-4 and J usage is TRBJ1-2, with D tentatively TRBD1 (5 bases). The length of the CDR3 is 14 residues. V lost 3 bases and J 4 bases, leaving 12 bases between the germline ends. CDR3 sequence reads: CASSLGTAGYGYTF. DNA of the CDR3: TGTGCCAGCAGTTTGGGGACTGCAGGCTATGGCTACACCTTC.

This clonotype has ten or more counts. V and J are TRBV19 and TRBJ1-2, with unresolved D. The CDR3 extends over 14 amino acids. Germline CDR1 and CDR2: LNHDA and SQIVND (reference sequence). V lost 6 bases, J lost 3 bases, and 14 bases lay in between. The CDR3 DNA follows: TGTGCCAGTAGCCCAGAGCCGGCGCACTATGGCTACACCTTC. Residues: CASSPEPAHYGYTF.

The sample holds many counts of this clonotype. The genes are TRBV7-3 and TRBJ2-1; no definite D call. CDR1 SGHTA and CDR2 FQGTGA come from the germline V gene. CDR3 length: 13 residues. V shed 5 bases and J shed 2 bases, with 7 bases lying between them. CDR3 bases: TGTGCCAGCAGCGCTGGGGCCTACAATGAGCAGTTCTTC. Its translation: CASSAGAYNEQFF.

This chain joins TRBV15 and TRBJ2-7; a possible D gene is TRBD2 (6 bases). Germline V lookup: CDR1 LNHNV, CDR2 YYDKDF (reference sequence). CDR3 length equals 14 residues. V was trimmed by 5 bases and J by 0 bases, leaving 11 bases between them. The DNA for the CDR3 is TGTGCCACCAGCCGGGTCGGGAGCTCCTACGAGCAGTACTTC. This translates into CATSRVGSSYEQYF. Full variable domain (rest looked up from reference TRBV15 and TRBJ2-7): DAMVIQNPRYQVTQFGKPVTLSCSQTLNHNVMYWYQQKSSQAPKLLFHYYDKDFNNEADTPDNFQSRRPNTSFCFLDIRSPGLGDTAMYLCATSRVGSSYEQYFGPGTRLTVT.

This chain links TRBV28 with TRBJ1-2; TRBD1 might be the D (5 bases). CDR3 length: 15 amino acids. Germline values: CDR1 MDHEN, CDR2 SYDVKM. Trimming pared 6 bases from V and 4 bases from J, leaving 18 bases between. The CDR3 here is CASRDGGASTYGYTF. As DNA, the CDR3 is TGTGCCAGCAGAGACGGGGGTGCGAGTACCTATGGCTACACCTTC.

V and J are TRBV27 and TRBJ1-6; TRBD1 agrees at 10 bases. J was trimmed by 11 bases and V by 6 bases; bases with no gene match: 7. CDR1 and CDR2 (germline): MNHEY, SMNVEV (reference sequence). The CDR3 contains 14 residues. CDR3 sequence: CASRKGQGLPPLHF. CDR3 sequence (DNA): TGTGCCAGCAGAAAGGGACAGGGGCTCCCACCCCTCCACTTT.

This chain uses TRBV12-3 or TRBV12-4 with TRBJ1-1; D is unclear. The CDR3 is 16 residues long. V lost 4 bases and J 1 base, leaving 16 bases between the germline ends. The CDR3 coding sequence is TGTGCCAGCAGTTCAGATCTGATATTTCAGAACACTGAAGCTTTCTTT. This sequence encodes CASSSDLIFQNTEAFF.

This clonotype appeared many times. This rearrangement joins TRBV10-3 to TRBJ2-2; D perhaps matches TRBD1 (6 bases). There are 17 residues in the CDR3. The germline gives CDR1 ENHRY, CDR2 SYGVKD. Trimming stripped 0 bases from V and 2 bases from J, with 13 bases between. CDR3 sequence reads: CAISESVGTINTGELFF. In DNA form, the CDR3 reads TGTGCCATCAGTGAGTCAGTAGGGACAATAAACACCGGGGAGCTGTTTTTT.

This clonotype was counted many times. The chain uses TRBV28 and TRBJ2-2, with unresolved D. Per germline, CDR1 MDHEN and CDR2 SYDVKM. The length of the CDR3 is 16 residues. V lost 6 bases to trimming and J lost 8 bases, with 22 bases between them. In DNA form, the CDR3 reads TGTGCCAGCAGCCTCCAGTCCGGGCCGGTAGTAGGGGAGCTGTTTTTT. Its protein is CASSLQSGPVVGELFF.

This clonotype occurred a few times. This chain connects TRBV6-1 to TRBJ2-5, with a possible D match to TRBD1 (6 bases). The CDR3 has 14 amino acids. Germline V gene sequence: CDR1 MNHNS, CDR2 SASEGT. V lost 5 bases and J 5 bases, leaving 15 bases between the germline ends. The CDR3 coding sequence is TGTGCCAGCAGTAAACAGGGAGCGTACGAGACCCAGTACTTC. It yields the protein CASSKQGAYETQYF.

The table lists this clonotype with many counts. V usage is TRBV5-1 and J usage is TRBJ2-7; D not certain. V shed 4 bases and J shed 6 bases, with 20 bases lying between them. CDR3 length: 15 residues. Germline V gives CDR1 SGHRS, CDR2 YFSETQ. The CDR3 loop is CASSPYLDHVGEQYF. CDR3 nucleotide sequence: TGCGCCAGCAGCCCGTACCTGGACCATGTGGGCGAGCAGTACTTC.

This clonotype came up a few times. V gene TRBV18 combines with J gene TRBJ1-5, with D hard to call. CDR3 length: 15 residues. Trimming shortened V by 3 bases and J by 2 bases, and 11 bases separated the two germline ends. Germline lookup yields CDR1 KGHSH and CDR2 LQKENI. The CDR3 protein is CASSPRGPGNQPQHF. The CDR3 nucleotides read TGTGCCAGCTCACCCCGCGGGCCAGGCAATCAGCCCCAGCATTTT.

This clonotype was seen a few times. The V gene is TRBV30, the J gene TRBJ1-2; 8 nucleotides match TRBD1. The CDR3 is made up of 16 amino acids. Germline V gives CDR1 GTSNPN, CDR2 SVGIG (reference sequence). V was clipped by 3 bases and J by 6 bases; unmatched bases: 15. The CDR3 sequence: CAWSDGTGRGRNGYTF. In DNA, the CDR3 is TGTGCCTGGAGCGATGGGACAGGTCGCGGTAGGAATGGCTACACCTTC.

This clonotype was observed many times. The DNA for the CDR3 is TGCAGTGCCTCATCCGAGTCCAACCAAGAGACCCAGTACTTC. Translation: CSASSESNQETQYF. This chain connects TRBV20-1 to TRBJ2-5; D unresolved. V gave up 6 bases and J gave up 0 bases, with 14 bases separating them. This CDR3 has 14 amino acids. Germline lookup yields CDR1 DFQATT and CDR2 SNEGSKA (reference sequence).

This clonotype was seen many times. The J gene is TRBJ2-2, the V gene TRBV6-1; D not certain. Trimming shortened V by 2 bases and J by 0 bases, and 4 bases separated the two germline ends. CDR3 size: 14 residues. CDR1 and CDR2 from the germline V gene are MNHNS and SASEGT. The CDR3 DNA reads as TGTGCCAGCAGTGAACAGTCGAACACCGGGGAGCTGTTTTTT. It encodes CASSEQSNTGELFF.

In its sample, this clonotype was seen many times. V usage is TRBV6-1 and J usage is TRBJ1-3; D is unclear. The germline V gene encodes CDR1 MNHNS and CDR2 SASEGT. Trimming took off 3 bases at V and 0 bases at J, with 12 bases between the two ends. The CDR3 contains 16 residues. The DNA of the CDR3 is TGTGCCAGCAGTGACCCCTTCCGAGACTCTGGAAACACCATATATTTT. Protein: CASSDPFRDSGNTIYF.

The CDR3 sequence: CASSLGQRRGLETQYF. The CDR3 DNA reads as TGTGCCAGCAGCTTAGGCCAACGCAGGGGTCTAGAGACCCAGTACTTC. V is TRBV7-8 and J is TRBJ2-5; D is possibly TRBD1 (6 bases). CDR1 is SGHVS, CDR2 FQNEAQ, per germline. The CDR3 length is 16 residues. V was pared by 1 base and J by 4 bases, with 16 bases between.

The V gene is TRBV30, the J gene TRBJ2-2; 9 nucleotides line up with TRBD1. The germline CDR1 and CDR2 sequences are GTSNPN and SVGIG (reference sequence). The CDR3 length is 12 residues. Losses at the gene ends were 8 bases for V and 3 bases for J; bases not matched to a gene: 1. CDR3 bases: TGTGCCCGGGACAGGGACACCGGGGAGCTGTTTTTT. Its translation is CARDRDTGELFF. Drawing the rest from reference TRBV30 and TRBJ2-2, the complete variable domain is SQTIHQWPATLVQPVGSPLSLECTVEGTSNPNLYWYRQAAGRGLQLLFYSVGIGQISSEVPQNLSASRPQDRQFILSSKKLLLSDSGFYLCARDRDTGELFFGEGSRLTVL.

This clonotype was recorded at least ten times. DNA for the CDR3: TGTGCCAGCAGTGAGGGTGTGGTGGGACAGATCTACGAGCAGTACTTC. Translated, it gives CASSEGVVGQIYEQYF. The V gene is TRBV6-1, the J gene TRBJ2-7, with 7 bases lining up with TRBD1. This CDR3 has 16 amino acids. After removal of 3 bases from V and 3 bases from J, the junction contained 11 bases not matched to a gene. From germline, CDR1 is MNHNS and CDR2 SASEGT.

This clonotype was seen at least ten times. The rearrangement links TRBV4-1 to TRBJ1-1; D is unclear. V was trimmed by 7 bases and J by 0 bases, leaving 24 bases between them. Germline V CDR1 and CDR2: MGHRA, YSYEKL. This CDR3 is built from 18 residues. As DNA, the CDR3 is TGCGCCAGCACCCTAACCGGACGAGGGCGAATGTTGAACACTGAAGCTTTCTTT. Translated: CASTLTGRGRMLNTEAFF.